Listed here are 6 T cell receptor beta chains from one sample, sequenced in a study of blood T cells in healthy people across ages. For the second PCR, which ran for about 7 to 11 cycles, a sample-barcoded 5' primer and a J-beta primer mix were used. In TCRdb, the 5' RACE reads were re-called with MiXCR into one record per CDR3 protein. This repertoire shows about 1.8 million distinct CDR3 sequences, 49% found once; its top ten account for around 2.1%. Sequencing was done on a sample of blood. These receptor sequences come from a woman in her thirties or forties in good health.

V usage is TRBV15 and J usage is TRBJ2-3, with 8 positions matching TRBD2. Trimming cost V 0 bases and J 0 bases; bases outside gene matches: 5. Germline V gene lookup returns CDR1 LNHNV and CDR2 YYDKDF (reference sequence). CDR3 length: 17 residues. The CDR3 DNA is TGTGCCACCAGCAGAGAGGCAGGCGGGGGGAGCACAGATACGCAGTATTTT. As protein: CATSREAGGGSTDTQYF. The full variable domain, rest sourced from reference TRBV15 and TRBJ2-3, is DAMVIQNPRYQVTQFGKPVTLSCSQTLNHNVMYWYQQKSSQAPKLLFHYYDKDFNNEADTPDNFQSRRPNTSFCFLDIRSPGLGDTAMYLCATSREAGGGSTDTQYFGPGTRLTVL.

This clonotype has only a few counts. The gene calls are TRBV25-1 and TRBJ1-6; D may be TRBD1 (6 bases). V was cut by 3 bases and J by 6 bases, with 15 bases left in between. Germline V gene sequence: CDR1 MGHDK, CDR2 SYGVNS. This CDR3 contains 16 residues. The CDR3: CASSDSAGVGNSPLHF. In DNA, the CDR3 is TGTGCCAGCAGTGACAGCGCAGGGGTTGGTAATTCACCCCTCCACTTT. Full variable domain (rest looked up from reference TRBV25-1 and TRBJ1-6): EADIYQTPRYLVIGTGKKITLECSQTMGHDKMYWYQQDPGMELHLIHYSYGVNSTEKGDLSSESTVSRIRTEHFPLTLESARPSHTSQYLCASSDSAGVGNSPLHFGNGTRLTVT.

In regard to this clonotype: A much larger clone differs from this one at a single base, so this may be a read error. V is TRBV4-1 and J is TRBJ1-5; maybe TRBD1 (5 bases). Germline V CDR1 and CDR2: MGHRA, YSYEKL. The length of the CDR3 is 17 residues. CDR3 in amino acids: CVSSQEPGRSGNQPQHF. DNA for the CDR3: TGCGTCAGCAGCCAAGAGCCAGGGAGAAGTGGCAATCAGCCCCAGCATTTT.

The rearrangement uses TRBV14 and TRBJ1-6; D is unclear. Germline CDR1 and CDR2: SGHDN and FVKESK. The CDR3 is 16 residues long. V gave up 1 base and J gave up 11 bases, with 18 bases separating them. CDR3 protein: CASSQGAAAPATPLHF. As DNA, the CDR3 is TGTGCCAGCAGCCAAGGAGCGGCAGCTCCGGCCACACCCCTCCACTTT.

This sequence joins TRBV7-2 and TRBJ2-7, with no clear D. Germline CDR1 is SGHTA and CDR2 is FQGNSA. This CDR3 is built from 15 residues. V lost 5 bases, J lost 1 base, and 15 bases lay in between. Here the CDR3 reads CASSPSSIGSYEQYF. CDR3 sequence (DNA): TGTGCCAGCAGCCCTTCCTCCATCGGGTCCTACGAGCAGTACTTC. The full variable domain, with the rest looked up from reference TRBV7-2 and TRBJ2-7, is GAGVSQSPSNKVTEKGKDVELRCDPISGHTALYWYRQSLGQGLEFLIYFQGNSAPDKSGLPSDRFSAERTGGSVSTLTIQRTQQEDSAVYLCASSPSSIGSYEQYFGPGTRLTVT.

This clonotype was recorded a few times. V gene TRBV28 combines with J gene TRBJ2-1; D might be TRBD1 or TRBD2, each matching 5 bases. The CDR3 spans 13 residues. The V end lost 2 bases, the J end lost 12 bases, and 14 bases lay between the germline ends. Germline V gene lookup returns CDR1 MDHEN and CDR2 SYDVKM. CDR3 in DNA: TGTGCCAGCAGTTTAAACGGGGCAGGCCGGCAGTTCTTC. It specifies CASSLNGAGRQFF. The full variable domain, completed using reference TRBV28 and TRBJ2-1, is DVKVTQSSRYLVKRTGEKVFLECVQDMDHENMFWYRQDPGLGLRLIYFSYDVKMKEKGDIPEGYSVSREKKERFSLILESASTNQTSMYLCASSLNGAGRQFFGPGTRLTVL.